These 7 T cell receptor beta chains came from one sample sequenced in a study of blood T cell repertoires in COVID-19 (dated by TCRdb to 2020 to 2022). The protocol used for the library was the immunoSEQ multiplex PCR assay. Here the immuneACCESS table is served through TCRdb, limited to in-frame sequences with V and J called. Missing clones are a known gap in these copies; in checked studies unresolved V genes cover under half, and the rest lacks a known reason. This sample has around 120,000 clones in its table, and 65% to 80% of those were observed once. 6.2% of the sample goes to the ten largest clones. What was sequenced was peripheral blood. The receptors here all came from a man aged 65-85 years with acute or convalescent COVID-19.

This clone was counted once. The chain links TRBV6-5 to TRBJ1-2; TRBD1 might be the D (6 bases). V lost 0 bases and J 5 bases, leaving 16 bases between the germline ends. Germline V gives CDR1 MNHEY, CDR2 SVGAGI. This CDR3 spans 16 amino acids. The DNA for the CDR3 is TGTGCCAGCAGTTACTCGAATCCAGGGGAGAGGTATGGCTACACCTTC. This gives the protein CASSYSNPGERYGYTF.

V gene TRBV5-4 combines with J gene TRBJ2-2; 10 bases line up with TRBD1. Trimming at V came to 6 bases and at J to 7 bases, leaving 21 bases not matched to a gene. In germline, CDR1 is SGHNT, CDR2 YYREEE (reference sequence). The CDR3 consists of 19 residues. For the CDR3, the DNA is TGTGCCAGCACTTCTTTCCCGGGACAGGGGCCCCTGTCACGCGGGGAGCTGTTTTTT. This gives the protein CASTSFPGQGPLSRGELFF.

The chain employs TRBV9 and TRBJ2-1; 10 bases align to TRBD2. Germline V gene data show CDR1 as SGDLS and CDR2 as YYNGEE. The CDR3 contains 16 residues. The V segment lost 4 bases and the J segment 9 bases; nucleotides outside the gene matches: 13. As DNA, the CDR3 is TGTGCCAGCAGCCCACACCCCGGGACTAGCGCACGTGAGCAGTTCTTC. It encodes CASSPHPGTSAREQFF.

The gene calls are TRBV7-9 and TRBJ1-6; D ambiguous. The CDR3 consists of 19 residues. V was clipped by 0 bases and J by 3 bases, with 18 bases between them. CDR1 and CDR2 from the germline V gene are SEHNR and FQNEAQ (reference sequence). CDR3: CASSLAPRSPIRYNSPLHF. CDR3 nucleotide sequence: TGTGCCAGCAGCTTAGCGCCGCGGAGTCCCATTCGCTATAATTCACCCCTCCACTTT.

This clone was observed once. V usage is TRBV7-6 and J usage is TRBJ2-1; possibly TRBD2 for D (6 bases). In germline, CDR1 is SGHVS, CDR2 FNYEAQ. Deletions cut 5 bases from V and 3 bases from J, with 17 bases between. CDR3 length: 16 residues. CDR3 coding DNA: TGTGCCAGCAGCCCCCGGGGAGGAGGCCTCTACAATGAGCAGTTCTTC. It specifies CASSPRGGGLYNEQFF.

This chain connects TRBV28 to TRBJ1-5; 7 nucleotides match TRBD1. Trimming at V came to 6 bases and at J to 1 base, leaving 3 bases not matched to a gene. The CDR3 extends over 14 amino acids. Germline lookup yields CDR1 MDHEN and CDR2 SYDVKM. The CDR3, as DNA: TGTGCCAGCAGGCCACAGGGGAGCAATCAGCCCCAGCATTTT. Translating it yields CASRPQGSNQPQHF. The complete variable domain, with remaining parts taken from reference TRBV28 and TRBJ1-5, reads DVKVTQSSRYLVKRTGEKVFLECVQDMDHENMFWYRQDPGLGLRLIYFSYDVKMKEKGDIPEGYSVSREKKERFSLILESASTNQTSMYLCASRPQGSNQPQHFGDGTRLSIL.

This chain connects TRBV28 to TRBJ2-7, with a possible D match to TRBD2 (5 bases). Germline values: CDR1 MDHEN, CDR2 SYDVKM. Trimming took 1 base from V and 5 from J, leaving 9 bases between them. This CDR3 has 13 residues. The CDR3 DNA reads TGTGCCAGCAGTTTATATGAGGGCCACGAGCAGTACTTC. It specifies CASSLYEGHEQYF.